The rows below give T cell receptor beta chains drawn from one sample of a study of cytomegalovirus exposure and HLA in healthy donors. TCRdb's copy holds only in-frame clones and misses some; the assay was immunoSEQ multiplex PCR. In the table there are fewer than 110,000 clones, roughly 82% of which are singletons. Sequencing was done on a sample of PBMCs. These receptors came from a male donor in good health and CMV-seronegative. Each CDR3 is given with its conserved first and last residue. A D gene is named only where the DNA matches it firmly. For some rows the clone size is stated as once, few or many, or as a class when expanded; others skip it.

TRBV30	few	TRBD2	TRBJ2-4	TGTGCCTGGAGAACAAAGAGTAGCGGGAGGGTTGGAAACATTCAGTACTTC	CAWRTKSSGRVGNIQYF
TRBV5-6	NA	TRBD1	TRBJ2-2	TGTGCCAGCAGCGTCGGACAGGTTCTGAACACCGGGGAGCTGTTTTTT	CASSVGQVLNTGELFF
TRBV6-5	NA	TRBD2	TRBJ2-2	TGTGCCAGCAGCCTTGAACTAGCGATCGGGGAGCTGTTTTTT	CASSLELAIGELFF
TRBV2	NA	TRBD2	TRBJ2-1	TGTGCCGGAAAAGGACTAGCGGGGTACAATGAGCAGTTCTTC	CAGKGLAGYNEQFF
TRBV6-1	NA	NA	TRBJ2-7	TGTGCCAGCAGTGAAGAAGGGGGCGGGGGGTACGAGCAGTACTTC	CASSEEGGGGYEQYF
TRBV5-6	few	TRBD2	TRBJ2-1	TGTGCCAGCAGCTTTACTAGCGGGAGCTCCTACAATGAGCAGTTCTTC	CASSFTSGSSYNEQFF
TRBV18	NA	TRBD1	TRBJ2-1	TGTGCCAGCTCTGGACAGGGTGGCAATGAGCAGTTCTTC	CASSGQGGNEQFF
TRBV5-1	NA	NA	TRBJ1-4	TGCGCCAGCAGCTTGCGGCGAGGAGATGAAAAACTGTTTTTT	CASSLRRGDEKLFF
TRBV7-6	few	NA	TRBJ2-2	TGTGCCAGCAGCCCTAAGGGACTCCCGAACACCGGGGAGCTGTTTTTT	CASSPKGLPNTGELFF
TRBV19	NA	NA	TRBJ1-1	TGTGCCAGTAGTTTCGCTCAGGGCGGGGGCACTGAAGCTTTCTTT	CASSFAQGGGTEAFF
TRBV27	once	TRBD2	TRBJ2-3	TGTGCCAGCAGTAGGACTAGCTGGGATACGCAGTATTTT	CASSRTSWDTQYF
TRBV4-1	NA	TRBD2	TRBJ2-1	TGCGCCAGCAGCCCTCTCAGGCTAGCGGGAGGGCCCCAGTCCTACAATGAGCAGTTCTTC	CASSPLRLAGGPQSYNEQFF
TRBV10-1	NA	TRBD1	TRBJ1-1	TGCGCCAACAAGGACAGGGGGTGCACTGAAGCTTTCTTT	CANKDRGCTEAFF
TRBV9	NA	TRBD2	TRBJ2-1	TGTGCCAGCAGCGTAGCTGTGACTAGCGGGGAGCAGTTCTTC	CASSVAVTSGEQFF
TRBV7-6	NA	NA	TRBJ1-3	TGTGCCAGCAGCTCCGGGTCCTCAGGAAACACCATATATTTT	CASSSGSSGNTIYF
TRBV18	NA	NA	TRBJ2-7	TGTGCCAGCTCACCACCTGAGGGTAGGGCCGCCTACGAGCAGTACTTC	CASSPPEGRAAYEQYF
TRBV5-8	NA	NA	TRBJ1-5	TGTGCCAGCAGCTCCCGGGAGCCTTATAGCAATCAGCCCCAGCATTTT	CASSSREPYSNQPQHF
TRBV19	NA	NA	TRBJ1-5	TGTGCCAGTAGTACCTACTTTTTCTCCAGCAGGGACTATAATCAGCCCCAGCATTTT	CASSTYFFSSRDYNQPQHF
TRBV28	NA	NA	TRBJ2-5	TGTGCCAGCAGTTGGGGGGATGGACGGGGGTCTGAGACCCAGTACTTC	CASSWGDGRGSETQYF
TRBV4-1	NA	TRBD1	TRBJ1-1	TGCGCCAGCAGCCCCACGCAGGGGGACATACCTGAAGCTTTCTTT	CASSPTQGDIPEAFF
TRBV15	NA	TRBD2	TRBJ2-7	TGTGCCACCAGCGCCCGGGTAGCGGGCCTCTACGAGCAGTACTTC	CATSARVAGLYEQYF
TRBV7-2	few	NA	TRBJ2-5	TGTGCCAGCAGCAGGACTGTACTCGAGACCCAGTACTTC	CASSRTVLETQYF
TRBV27	NA	NA	TRBJ2-7	TGTGCCAGCAGTCCAGCAGGGCGCTCCTACGAGCAGTACTTC	CASSPAGRSYEQYF
TRBV6-4	NA	TRBD1	TRBJ2-3	TGTGCCAGCAGTGACGGACAGGGCACAGATACGCAGTATTTT	CASSDGQGTDTQYF
TRBV7-2	NA	TRBD1	TRBJ2-1	TGTGCCAGCAGATCCGGGGGGACAGGGGGCTTTGAGCAGTTCTTC	CASRSGGTGGFEQFF
TRBV5-6	NA	NA	TRBJ1-1	TGTGCCAGCAGCTTAGGGGGTGGGACTGAAGCTTTCTTT	CASSLGGGTEAFF
TRBV5-1	NA	NA	TRBJ1-5	TGCGCCAGCAGCTTGGATGGGGGGAGCAATCAGCCCCAGCATTTT	CASSLDGGSNQPQHF
TRBV18	few	NA	TRBJ1-2	TGTGCCAGCTCACTATTGGACTCCCCGGAGGGCTACACCTTC	CASSLLDSPEGYTF
TRBV27	NA	NA	TRBJ2-1	TGTGCCAGCAGTTTTAGGGGGTATGTCTACAATGAGCAGTTCTTC	CASSFRGYVYNEQFF
TRBV2	NA	NA	TRBJ2-2	TGTGCCAGCAGTTCCAGGGATCCCGGGGAGCTGTTTTTT	CASSSRDPGELFF
TRBV15	NA	TRBD2	TRBJ2-5	TGTGCCACCAGCAGAGCCGAAGCGGGAGCCATAGAGACCCAGTACTTC	CATSRAEAGAIETQYF
TRBV7-9	few	NA	TRBJ1-4	TGTGCCAGCAGCCCCCAGATTGCGGGGGTTAATGAAAAACTGTTTTTT	CASSPQIAGVNEKLFF
TRBV6-1	NA	NA	TRBJ2-5	TGTGCCAGCAGATCGGTGTCCCAAGAGACCCAGTACTTC	CASRSVSQETQYF
TRBV7-9	NA	NA	TRBJ2-1	TGTGCCAGCAGCTTGACAAAAAGCTCCTACAATGAGCAGTTCTTC	CASSLTKSSYNEQFF
TRBV14	NA	TRBD1	TRBJ1-2	TGTGCCAGCAGCCTACAGGGGCTAGGCTATGGCTACACCTTC	CASSLQGLGYGYTF
TRBV6-5	NA	NA	TRBJ2-7	TGTGCCAGCAGTCCAACGTACAGTTACGAGCAGTACTTC	CASSPTYSYEQYF
TRBV6-6	NA	NA	TRBJ2-7	TGTGCCAGCAGTTACTCTTTGACAGGTCAAGCGTACGAGCAGTACTTC	CASSYSLTGQAYEQYF
TRBV5-1	NA	NA	TRBJ2-7	TGCGCCAGCTACTACGAGCAGTACTTC	CASYYEQYF
TRBV5-1	NA	TRBD2	TRBJ2-2	TGCGCCAGCAGCCCGTTCGGACTAGTCGGCACCGGGGAGCTGTTTTTT	CASSPFGLVGTGELFF
TRBV30	NA	NA	TRBJ1-4	TGTGCCTGGGCTCACGGGATCAAGAATGAAAAACTGTTTTTT	CAWAHGIKNEKLFF
TRBV6-1	NA	NA	TRBJ2-6	TGTGCCAGCAGTGAAGCGGGACTTGCTTGGTCTGGGGCCAACGTCCTGACTTTC	CASSEAGLAWSGANVLTF
TRBV19	NA	NA	TRBJ1-5	TGTGCCACCCGAAAAGATCAGGGGACAAATCAGCCCCAGCATTTT	CATRKDQGTNQPQHF
TRBV7-9	NA	NA	TRBJ2-7	TGTGCCAGCAGCTTCGGATCCGTACCGACAGCCTACGAGCAGTACTTC	CASSFGSVPTAYEQYF
TRBV7-2	NA	TRBD1	TRBJ1-1	TGTGCCAGCAGCCAGGACAGGGGCCTACTTGAAGCTTTCTTT	CASSQDRGLLEAFF